Listed below are T cell receptor beta chains from one sample, sequenced in a study of beta chain features in type 1 diabetes. Using immunoSEQ multiplex PCR, the repertoire was profiled, and TCRdb retains in-frame clones only, with some absent. In the table there are approximately 150,000 clones, approximately 10% of which are singletons. The specimen was central memory CD4+ T cells from blood. Receptors were obtained from a man younger than 40 with type 1 diabetes. Both conserved end residues are part of each CDR3. D genes are given only for firm matches. Clone size appears in some rows only: once, few, many, or a class for an expanded clone.

size	J	V	D	CDR3	DNA
.	TRBJ1-1	TRBV4-2	.	CASSQSAGERTEAFF	TGTGCCAGCAGCCAATCCGCCGGGGAGAGGACTGAAGCTTTCTTT
many	TRBJ1-1	TRBV27	.	CASSSGIFYTEAFF	TGTGCCAGCAGTTCCGGGATCTTTTACACTGAAGCTTTCTTT
few	TRBJ2-7	TRBV10-3	.	CAISVAGFGEQYF	TGTGCCATCAGTGTTGCGGGGTTTGGCGAGCAGTACTTC
few	TRBJ2-1	TRBV4-2	.	CASSQASTGSDNEQFF	TGTGCCAGCAGCCAAGCCTCAACCGGGAGTGACAATGAGCAGTTCTTC
few	TRBJ2-3	TRBV5-1	.	CASSLDFADTQYF	TGCGCCAGCAGCTTGGATTTCGCAGATACGCAGTATTTT
.	TRBJ2-7	TRBV5-7	TRBD1	CASSQLDRDLYEQYF	TGTGCCAGCAGTCAACTGGACAGGGATCTCTACGAGCAGTACTTC
.	TRBJ1-4	TRBV28	.	CASDSHNEKLFF	TGTGCCAGCGACAGCCATAATGAAAAACTGTTTTTT
few	TRBJ2-7	TRBV7-2	.	CASSRGLTIHEQYF	TGTGCCAGCAGCCGCGGACTGACTATCCACGAGCAGTACTTC
.	TRBJ2-2	TRBV2	.	CASSGVNTGELFF	TGTGCCAGCAGTGGAGTGAACACCGGGGAGCTGTTTTTT
few	TRBJ2-7	TRBV13	TRBD1	CASSYQQGAYEQYF	TGTGCCAGCAGCTACCAACAGGGGGCCTACGAGCAGTACTTC
.	TRBJ2-3	TRBV15	.	CATSGGMGTQYF	TGTGCCACCTCCGGGGGAATGGGTACGCAGTATTTT
.	TRBJ2-3	TRBV6-5	.	CATGESTDTQYF	TGTGCTACAGGAGAAAGCACAGATACGCAGTATTTT
.	TRBJ2-1	TRBV18	TRBD2	CASSPPWTSHEQFF	TGTGCCAGCTCACCACCATGGACTAGCCATGAGCAGTTCTTC
few	TRBJ2-2	TRBV18	TRBD2	CASSPPQRGLAGELFF	TGTGCCAGCTCACCACCCCAGCGGGGGTTAGCCGGGGAGCTGTTTTTT
.	TRBJ1-2	TRBV15	.	CATSRVTWGVRTF	TGTGCCACCAGCAGGGTTACCTGGGGGGTGAGGACCTTC
.	TRBJ2-1	TRBV9	TRBD2	CASSVSGGEINEQFF	TGTGCCAGCAGCGTTAGCGGGGGTGAGATCAATGAGCAGTTCTTC
.	TRBJ1-2	TRBV9	TRBD1	CASSHGQDLTGYTF	TGTGCCAGCAGCCACGGACAGGACCTAACTGGCTACACCTTC
.	TRBJ1-2	TRBV21-1	.	CASSTCLDRGNYGYTF	TGTGCCAGCAGCACTTGCCTGGACAGGGGTAACTATGGCTACACCTTC
.	TRBJ2-3	TRBV5-1	TRBD2	CASSSRAGQGTDTQYF	TGCGCCAGCAGCTCCCGAGCGGGGCAAGGCACAGATACGCAGTATTTT
.	TRBJ2-1	TRBV28	TRBD2	CASSLTSGGRGEQFF	TGTGCCAGCAGTTTAACTAGCGGGGGGCGGGGTGAGCAGTTCTTC
.	TRBJ1-3	TRBV29-1	.	CSVGMSSGNTIYF	TGCAGCGTTGGCATGAGCTCTGGAAACACCATATATTTT
few	TRBJ1-5	TRBV6-5	.	CASRAGGPYQPQHF	TGTGCCAGCAGGGCGGGGGGCCCCTATCAGCCCCAGCATTTT
.	TRBJ1-5	TRBV6-6	.	CASSYAGAKQPQHF	TGTGCCAGCAGTTACGCGGGGGCTAAACAGCCCCAGCATTTT
few	TRBJ1-2	TRBV15	.	CATSRAMGGLDYGYTF	TGTGCCACCAGCAGAGCCATGGGGGGGCTGGACTATGGCTACACCTTC
few	TRBJ1-2	TRBV28	.	CASSSRPLYGYTF	TGTGCCAGCAGTTCCAGGCCCCTCTATGGCTACACCTTC
many	TRBJ1-1	TRBV7-9	.	CASSFDTEAFF	TGTGCCAGCAGCTTCGACACTGAAGCTTTCTTT
.	TRBJ2-5	TRBV27	.	CASSLSGETQYF	TGTGCCAGCAGTTTGAGCGGAGAGACCCAGTACTTC
few	TRBJ2-1	TRBV4-3	.	CASSEYHGPGGGNEQFF	TGCGCCAGCAGCGAATACCATGGGCCGGGGGGCGGCAATGAGCAGTTCTTC
few	TRBJ1-6	TRBV2	.	CASNPSGALRSPLHF	TGTGCCAGCAACCCGAGCGGGGCCCTTAGGTCACCCCTCCACTTT
.	TRBJ1-6	TRBV28	.	CASSTYNSYNSPLHF	TGTGCCAGCAGCACATATAACTCCTATAATTCACCCCTCCACTTT
few	TRBJ2-3	TRBV7-2	.	CASSLVLSTQYF	TGTGCCAGCAGCTTAGTTCTGTCTACGCAGTATTTT
.	TRBJ2-2	TRBV14	.	CARSKTGELFF	TGTGCCAGGAGTAAGACCGGGGAGCTGTTTTTT
.	TRBJ2-1	TRBV21-1	.	CASSTRCGGGAQANEQFF	TGTGCCAGCAGCACAAGATGCGGCGGGGGGGCCCAGGCCAATGAGCAGTTCTTC
few	TRBJ1-5	TRBV19	TRBD1	CASGGTANQPQHF	TGTGCCAGTGGCGGGACAGCGAATCAGCCCCAGCATTTT
few	TRBJ1-1	TRBV6-6	.	CASSSDTGGTEAFF	TGTGCCAGCAGCAGTGACACCGGCGGGACTGAAGCTTTCTTT
few	TRBJ2-5	TRBV6-1	.	CASSPPAETQYF	TGTGCCAGCAGCCCACCCGCGGAGACCCAGTACTTC
few	TRBJ2-5	TRBV4-2	TRBD2	CASSQGLAGGPSETQYF	TGTGCCAGCAGCCAAGGACTAGCGGGGGGGCCCTCGGAGACCCAGTACTTC
.	TRBJ1-1	TRBV5-1	.	CASHETDMNTEAFF	TGCGCCAGCCACGAAACAGACATGAACACTGAAGCTTTCTTT
.	TRBJ2-3	TRBV4-2	TRBD2	CASSQADGGGTDTQYF	TGTGCCAGCAGCCAAGCCGACGGGGGGGGAACAGATACGCAGTATTTT
.	TRBJ2-7	TRBV7-9	TRBD1	CASSSGGKVYEQYF	TGTGCCAGCAGCTCAGGGGGTAAGGTTTACGAGCAGTACTTC
few	TRBJ2-1	TRBV28	.	CASSPASGWVEQFF	TGTGCCAGCAGCCCGGCCTCAGGCTGGGTTGAGCAGTTCTTC
.	TRBJ2-7	TRBV5-4	TRBD2	CASSPRAAGGYEQYF	TGTGCCAGCAGCCCCCGGGCAGCGGGGGGTTACGAGCAGTACTTC
few	TRBJ1-1	TRBV9	TRBD1	CASSVAGTGQAFF	TGTGCCAGCAGCGTCGCCGGGACAGGGCAAGCTTTCTTT
few	TRBJ1-1	TRBV16	TRBD1	CASSRQGNTEAFF	TGTGCCAGCAGTAGACAGGGGAACACTGAAGCTTTCTTT
.	TRBJ2-7	TRBV5-4	TRBD1	CASSRDRIYEQYF	TGTGCCAGCAGCCGGGACAGGATCTACGAGCAGTACTTC
.	TRBJ2-1	TRBV9	TRBD2	CASSVVAGDGYEQFF	TGTGCCAGCAGCGTTGTAGCGGGGGATGGTTATGAGCAGTTCTTC
.	TRBJ2-3	TRBV4-2	TRBD2	CASSSTSGPLSADTQYF	TGTGCCAGCAGCTCGACTAGCGGCCCCCTCTCGGCAGATACGCAGTATTTT